These 18 T cell receptor beta chains share one sample of origin, sequenced in a study of CD8+CD57+ T cells in acquired aplastic anemia. Patients chosen for sequencing had CD8+CD57+ cells that had expanded, as shown by flow cytometry. According to the study, genomic DNA was the template for TCR beta VDJ and CDR3 profiling. From the reads, TCRdb called clonotypes with MiXCR, one entry per CDR3 protein. The table shows approximately 250,000 distinct CDR3 sequences, with roughly 82% occurring only once. Sequenced material: sorted CD4+, CD8+, or CD8+CD57+ T cells (not recorded which) from PBMCs. Every receptor here comes from a human donor with aplastic anemia.

Concerning this clonotype: This CDR3 is missing its conserved last phenylalanine or tryptophan, likely due to a read error. The DNA is omitted, as the CDR3 cannot be located on it reliably, and the CDR3 follows TCRdb's listing. The V and J genes are TRBV7-9 and TRBJ2-3. The germline gives CDR1 SEHNR, CDR2 FQNEAQ (reference sequence). Termini included, the CDR3 measures 12 amino acids. This CDR3 reads CASSVGSATRSS.

DNA of the CDR3: TGTGCCAGCAGTCTTACTAGGGCGACCGCAGATACGCAGTATTTT. Translating gives CASSLTRATADTQYF. The J gene is TRBJ2-3, the V gene TRBV28; TRBD2 is a possible D gene (5 bases). V was trimmed by 5 bases and J by 4 bases, leaving 16 bases between them. The CDR3 spans 15 residues. Per the germline V gene, CDR1 is MDHEN and CDR2 is SYDVKM.

The gene calls are TRBV7-3 and TRBJ1-1; D is unclear. Per germline, CDR1 SGHTA and CDR2 FQGTGA. V shed 2 bases and J shed 11 bases, with 21 bases lying between them. The CDR3 runs to 15 residues. The CDR3 reads CASSLDGSPNTQAFF. CDR3 coding DNA: TGTGCCAGCAGCTTAGATGGAAGTCCCAATACTCAGGCTTTCTTT. Full variable domain (outside the CDR3, taken from reference TRBV7-3 and TRBJ1-1): GAGVSQTPSNKVTEKGKYVELRCDPISGHTALYWYRQSLGQGPEFLIYFQGTGAADDSGLPNDRFFAVRPEGSVSTLKIQRTERGDSAVYLCASSLDGSPNTQAFFGQGTRLTVV.

A note on this clonotype: The junction does not match germline at one end; this may be a read error. The J gene is TRBJ2-5, the V gene TRBV11-1; D is unresolved. This CDR3 comprises 13 residues. Germline lookup yields CDR1 SGHAT and CDR2 FQDESV (reference sequence). CDR3 nucleotides: TGTGCCAGCAGCTTACCGGGCCGTCCGGCTCAGTACTTT. Protein sequence: CASSLPGRPAQYF.

About this clonotype: Its ends do not fully match the called genes, so a read error is possible. This chain uses TRBV19 with TRBJ1-2, with D unclear. The germline V gene encodes CDR1 LNHDA and CDR2 SQIVND (reference sequence). The CDR3 sequence is 15 residues long. The CDR3: CASSIARGANNEHFF. The CDR3 region has the DNA TGTGCCAGTAGTATAGCTAGAGGAGCCAACAATGAGCACTTCTTC.

For the CDR3, the DNA is TGTGCCAGCAGCTTAAAGGGAGGTTATGGCTACACTTTCTACGAGCAGTACGTC. Translating it yields CASSLKGGYGYTFYEQYV. The chain recombines TRBV7-3 with TRBJ2-7; D possibly corresponds to TRBD2 (6 bases). Germline CDR1 SGHTA, CDR2 FQGTGA. The CDR3 is 18 amino acids. Trimming removed 1 base from V and 3 bases from J, with 22 bases in between.

Of note for this clonotype: No conserved phenylalanine or tryptophan ends this CDR3, so it is likely a read error. The DNA is left out, because the CDR3 cannot be placed on it with certainty; the CDR3 is given as TCRdb lists it. This chain connects TRBV7-8 to TRBJ1-1; the table gives TRBD1 as D, unverified against the DNA. The CDR3 length is 13 residues, termini included. Germline V gene sequence: CDR1 SGHVS, CDR2 FQNEAQ. This CDR3 is CASSLAGVNQPQH.

V and J are TRBV5-6 and TRBJ1-2; perhaps TRBD1 as D (5 bases). This CDR3 is 16 amino acids long. In germline, CDR1 is SGHDT, CDR2 YYEEEE. The germline V and J ends were trimmed by 4 bases and 0 bases, with 16 bases remaining between them. Written as DNA, the CDR3 is TGTGCCAGCAGCCCCGTTCACGGGGGACCTAACTATGGCTACACCTTC. Translated, it gives CASSPVHGGPNYGYTF. Drawing the rest from reference TRBV5-6 and TRBJ1-2, the complete variable domain is DAGVTQSPTHLIKTRGQQVTLRCSPKSGHDTVSWYQQALGQGPQFIFQYYEEEERQRGNFPDRFSGHQFPNYSSELNVNALLLGDSALYLCASSPVHGGPNYGYTFGSGTRLTVV.

The CDR3 spells CASSNHYPGRSLGGNYGYTF. The DNA of the CDR3 is TGTGCCAGTAGTAACCACTACCCAGGGAGGAGCTTAGGGGGGAACTATGGCTACACCTTC. The chain employs TRBV19 and TRBJ1-2, with a tentative D call TRBD1 (6 bases). The V gene lost 4 bases and the J gene lost 2 bases, with 29 bases spanning the gap. CDR1 LNHDA and CDR2 SQIVND come from the germline V gene (reference sequence). This CDR3 is built from 20 residues.

The chain has TRBV11-2 and TRBJ2-3; TRBD1 is a possible D gene (5 bases). The CDR3 has 17 residues. V lost 2 bases and J 0 bases, leaving 15 bases between the germline ends. Germline lookup yields CDR1 SGHAT and CDR2 FQNNGV. CDR3 region: CASSLFSNRSSTDTQYF. CDR3 DNA: TGTGCCAGCAGCTTATTCAGTAACAGGAGCAGCACAGATACGCAGTATTTT.

On this clonotype: One junction end does not reproduce the germline sequence, and a read error may be involved. This chain joins TRBV10-2 and TRBJ2-3; no reliable D call. The last part of the DNA fits TRBJ1-5 better; the J call may be wrong. There are 13 residues in the CDR3. The germline gives CDR1 WSHSY, CDR2 SAAADI. CDR3 nucleotides: TGTGCCAGCAGCGGCGCCGGCAAACATCCCCAGCATTTT. Translated, it gives CASSGAGKHPQHF.

A word on this clonotype: One end of the junction fails to match germline, which may point to a read error. This chain joins TRBV2 and TRBJ1-1; tentatively, D is TRBD1 (5 bases). The CDR3 loop spans 13 amino acids. Per the germline V gene, CDR1 is SNHLY and CDR2 is FYNNEI. CDR3 DNA sequence: TGTGCCAGCGGTGACGGGGGGATAGCTGAAGCTTTCTTT. Protein sequence: CASGDGGIAEAFF.

CDR3 residues: CSATAQDNDYNEQFF. The CDR3 region has the DNA TGCAGTGCTACCGCCCAGGACAATGACTACAATGAGCAGTTCTTC. The chain is built from TRBV20-1 and TRBJ2-1, with D possibly TRBD1 on 5 matching bases. Germline assignment: CDR1 DFQATT and CDR2 SNEGSKA (reference sequence). Trimming took 4 bases from V and 3 from J, leaving 16 bases between them. The CDR3 sequence is 15 residues long.

V and J are TRBV19 and TRBJ1-5; a possible D gene is TRBD1 (6 bases). The ends were cut back, 2 bases at V and 6 bases at J, with 14 bases in the middle. Germline-derived CDR1 and CDR2 are LNHDA and SQIVND (reference sequence). This CDR3 region has 15 residues. The CDR3 DNA sequence: TGTGCCAGTAGTATAAATTGGCAGGGGAGTCAGCCCCAGCATTTT. This gives the protein CASSINWQGSQPQHF.

This sequence joins TRBV20-1 and TRBJ2-1; 12 positions agree with TRBD2. The CDR3 covers 15 residues. V shed 1 base, J shed 4 bases, and the junction held 2 bases outside the gene matches. From germline, CDR1 is DFQATT and CDR2 SNEGSKA (reference sequence). CDR3 in amino acids: CSARGLAGEYNEQFF. DNA for the CDR3: TGCAGTGCTAGAGGACTAGCGGGAGAGTACAATGAGCAGTTCTTC.

V usage is TRBV19 and J usage is TRBJ2-7, with D possibly matching TRBD2 (6 bases). Trimming shortened V by 1 base and J by 13 bases, and 26 bases separated the two germline ends. Looked up from germline, CDR1 is LNHDA and CDR2 is SQIVND (reference sequence). The CDR3 runs to 16 residues. The chain's CDR3 is CASSIASEAYNEQFYV. Written as DNA, the CDR3 is TGTGCCAGTAGTATAGCTAGCGAAGCCTACAATGAGCAGTTCTACGTC.

This clonotype was seen once. This chain connects TRBV11-3 to TRBJ2-3; weak D call: TRBD1 (6 bases). Trimming pared 0 bases from V and 5 bases from J, leaving 12 bases between. There are 15 residues in the CDR3. Germline V lookup: CDR1 SGHNT, CDR2 YENEEA. DNA of the CDR3: TGTGCCAGCAGCTTAGAGCTGACAGGCGTAGATACGCAGTATTTT. It encodes CASSLELTGVDTQYF.

To note about this clonotype: Without the conserved terminal phenylalanine or tryptophan, this CDR3 likely stems from a read error. Because the CDR3's place on the DNA is in doubt, the DNA is left out and the CDR3 is given as listed by TCRdb. This rearrangement joins TRBV7-9 to TRBJ2-4; the table assigns TRBD2, which was not confirmed against the DNA. Per germline, CDR1 SEHNR and CDR2 FQNEAQ (reference sequence). The CDR3 is 12 amino acids long, termini counted. The CDR3 protein is CASGLAGSNEAN.